These T cell receptor beta chains were read from a single sample in a study of T cell changes during pregnancy in multiple sclerosis. Clones were sequenced by immunoSEQ multiplex PCR, and TCRdb holds only the in-frame ones, with some missing. Found here are 40,000 to 45,000 clones, 80% to 95% of them singletons; the top ten hold 1.3%. The sequencing sample was made of peripheral blood. All receptors come from a female donor with multiple sclerosis, enrolled in a pregnancy study. CDR3s include the opening cysteine and the closing phenylalanine or tryptophan. A D gene is named only where the DNA matches it firmly. Only some rows state a clone size, as once, few, many or a class for expanded clones.

d_call: TRBD1
v_call: TRBV28
clone_size: -
j_call: TRBJ1-5
cdr3_nt: TGTGCCAGCAGTGGGGACAGGGAGGTACAGCCCCAGCATTTT
cdr3_aa: CASSGDREVQPQHF

d_call: TRBD2
v_call: TRBV7-2
clone_size: once
j_call: TRBJ2-1
cdr3_nt: TGTGCCAGCAGCTTAGAGGGAGGGGTCAATGAGCAGTTCTTC
cdr3_aa: CASSLEGGVNEQFF

d_call: -
v_call: TRBV5-1
clone_size: -
j_call: TRBJ2-7
cdr3_nt: TGCGCCAGCAGCTTGGCCAGCGGGCCCTCCTACGAGCAGTACTTC
cdr3_aa: CASSLASGPSYEQYF

d_call: TRBD2
v_call: TRBV5-1
clone_size: -
j_call: TRBJ2-7
cdr3_nt: TGCGCCAGCAGCTTGGGCGGGGGGCTCTACGAGCAGTACTTC
cdr3_aa: CASSLGGGLYEQYF

d_call: -
v_call: TRBV4-1
clone_size: -
j_call: TRBJ1-1
cdr3_nt: TGCGCCAGCAGCCAAGAAACAGGGAGGACTGAAGCTTTCTTT
cdr3_aa: CASSQETGRTEAFF

d_call: TRBD1
v_call: TRBV6-6
clone_size: -
j_call: TRBJ1-1
cdr3_nt: TGTGCCAGCAGTACCACAGGGGGCGCGGCTTTCTTT
cdr3_aa: CASSTTGGAAFF

d_call: -
v_call: TRBV30
clone_size: few
j_call: TRBJ1-5
cdr3_nt: TGTGCCTGGAGTGTACAGGGAATAGGTCAGCCCCAGCATTTT
cdr3_aa: CAWSVQGIGQPQHF

d_call: -
v_call: TRBV6-5
clone_size: -
j_call: TRBJ2-3
cdr3_nt: TGTGCCAGCAGTCAACCCCCCCTAGCGGATACGCAGTATTTT
cdr3_aa: CASSQPPLADTQYF

d_call: TRBD2
v_call: TRBV7-9
clone_size: once
j_call: TRBJ2-1
cdr3_nt: TGTGCCAGCAGCTCGGGGACTAGCGGGAGGGCGGGCAATGAGCAGTTCTTC
cdr3_aa: CASSSGTSGRAGNEQFF

d_call: -
v_call: TRBV4-1
clone_size: -
j_call: TRBJ2-7
cdr3_nt: TGCGCCAGCAGCCAAGAATTAGGACAGCTCTACGAGCAGTACTTC
cdr3_aa: CASSQELGQLYEQYF

d_call: TRBD1
v_call: TRBV28
clone_size: -
j_call: TRBJ2-1
cdr3_nt: TGTGCCAGCAGTTTGGGACAGGGACGTAATGAGCAGTTCTTC
cdr3_aa: CASSLGQGRNEQFF

d_call: -
v_call: TRBV2
clone_size: -
j_call: TRBJ2-1
cdr3_nt: TGTGCCAGCAGTCAGGTCAGGGAGCAGTTCTTC
cdr3_aa: CASSQVREQFF

d_call: -
v_call: TRBV21-1
clone_size: once
j_call: TRBJ2-7
cdr3_nt: TGTGCCAGCAGCAAAGTTGTCAGACCAATTTTC
cdr3_aa: CASSKVVRPIF

d_call: TRBD1
v_call: TRBV19
clone_size: -
j_call: TRBJ1-5
cdr3_nt: TGTGCCAGTATGTGGGGACAGGGGGCTCAGCCCCAGCATTTT
cdr3_aa: CASMWGQGAQPQHF

d_call: -
v_call: TRBV19
clone_size: -
j_call: TRBJ2-1
cdr3_nt: TGTGCCAGTAGTTCTGCTAGGTACAATGAGCAGTTCTTC
cdr3_aa: CASSSARYNEQFF

d_call: TRBD1
v_call: TRBV10-3
clone_size: once
j_call: TRBJ2-7
cdr3_nt: TGTGCCATCGGAAGGGCCGGGACAGGGCTCATCGAGCAGTACTTC
cdr3_aa: CAIGRAGTGLIEQYF

d_call: -
v_call: TRBV5-1
clone_size: -
j_call: TRBJ1-1
cdr3_nt: TGCGCCAGCAGCTTCACAGGTCTGAACACTGAAGCTTTCTTT
cdr3_aa: CASSFTGLNTEAFF

d_call: -
v_call: TRBV2
clone_size: few
j_call: TRBJ2-5
cdr3_nt: TGTGCCAGCAGTGACGGGAACCAAGAGACCCAGTACTTC
cdr3_aa: CASSDGNQETQYF

d_call: -
v_call: TRBV6-1
clone_size: once
j_call: TRBJ1-5
cdr3_nt: TGTGCCAGCAGTGAAGCCGCTCGGGGGCAGCCCCAGCATTTT
cdr3_aa: CASSEAARGQPQHF

d_call: TRBD1
v_call: TRBV25-1
clone_size: -
j_call: TRBJ1-3
cdr3_nt: TGTGCCAGCAGCCTGGAGACAGGGAATGGAAACACCATATATTTT
cdr3_aa: CASSLETGNGNTIYF

d_call: -
v_call: TRBV15
clone_size: -
j_call: TRBJ2-7
cdr3_nt: TGTGCCACCAGCAGACATTTTCTAGAGGGGGGTTACGAGCAGTACTTC
cdr3_aa: CATSRHFLEGGYEQYF

d_call: TRBD1
v_call: TRBV7-2
clone_size: -
j_call: TRBJ1-5
cdr3_nt: TGTGCCAGCAGCTTAGAGACAGGGTTCCTGCCGACGGAGCCCCAGCATTTT
cdr3_aa: CASSLETGFLPTEPQHF

d_call: -
v_call: TRBV29-1
clone_size: -
j_call: TRBJ2-2
cdr3_nt: TGCAGCGTTGAAGCCAGCCCCACCGGGGAGCTGTTTTTT
cdr3_aa: CSVEASPTGELFF

d_call: -
v_call: TRBV9
clone_size: few
j_call: TRBJ2-1
cdr3_nt: TGTGCCAGCAGCGTAGGGTTCTACAATGAGCAGTTCTTC
cdr3_aa: CASSVGFYNEQFF

d_call: -
v_call: TRBV10-1
clone_size: -
j_call: TRBJ2-3
cdr3_nt: TGCGCCAGCAGTGTGGGACACGGTCAAGATACGCAGTATTTT
cdr3_aa: CASSVGHGQDTQYF

d_call: -
v_call: TRBV6-1
clone_size: once
j_call: TRBJ1-5
cdr3_nt: TGTGCCAGCAGCAAGAGAGGGGTCGGCAATCAGCCCCAGCATTTT
cdr3_aa: CASSKRGVGNQPQHF

d_call: -
v_call: TRBV5-4
clone_size: -
j_call: TRBJ2-7
cdr3_nt: TGTGCCAGCAGCTCAACCTACGAGCAGTACTTC
cdr3_aa: CASSSTYEQYF

d_call: TRBD1
v_call: TRBV28
clone_size: -
j_call: TRBJ1-2
cdr3_nt: TGTGCCAGCAGTCCGATAGACAGGGGACCTGGCTACACCTTC
cdr3_aa: CASSPIDRGPGYTF

d_call: -
v_call: TRBV29-1
clone_size: -
j_call: TRBJ1-2
cdr3_nt: TGCAGCGTTGAACAGGGAACCTATGGCTACACCTTC
cdr3_aa: CSVEQGTYGYTF

d_call: -
v_call: TRBV7-9
clone_size: -
j_call: TRBJ2-7
cdr3_nt: TGTGCCAGCAGCTTAGCGGGTGGTCCCTACGAGCAGTACTTC
cdr3_aa: CASSLAGGPYEQYF

d_call: TRBD2
v_call: TRBV2
clone_size: -
j_call: TRBJ2-5
cdr3_nt: TGTGCCAGCAGGTGGACTAGCGGGATAGAGACCCAGTACTTC
cdr3_aa: CASRWTSGIETQYF

d_call: TRBD1
v_call: TRBV6-5
clone_size: -
j_call: TRBJ2-5
cdr3_nt: TGTGCCAGCAGTGCGTCCGGGACAGGCGAAGAGACCCAGTACTTC
cdr3_aa: CASSASGTGEETQYF

d_call: -
v_call: TRBV7-8
clone_size: -
j_call: TRBJ2-7
cdr3_nt: TGTGCCAGCAGCTTAGGGGTTAGGGGCAGGGGAAGGCACTACGAGCAGTACTTC
cdr3_aa: CASSLGVRGRGRHYEQYF

d_call: -
v_call: TRBV10-3
clone_size: -
j_call: TRBJ2-1
cdr3_nt: TGTGCCATCAGTGAGTCGGTAGCATACAATGAGCAGTTCTTC
cdr3_aa: CAISESVAYNEQFF

d_call: -
v_call: TRBV5-6
clone_size: -
j_call: TRBJ2-7
cdr3_nt: TGTGCCAGCGGGCGGGATATGGCGGCCGAGCAGTACTTC
cdr3_aa: CASGRDMAAEQYF

d_call: -
v_call: TRBV30
clone_size: -
j_call: TRBJ2-3
cdr3_nt: TGTGCCTGGATGGATGGGGCTAGCTTGAGCACAGATACGCAGTATTTT
cdr3_aa: CAWMDGASLSTDTQYF

d_call: TRBD2
v_call: TRBV7-9
clone_size: -
j_call: TRBJ2-3
cdr3_nt: TGTGCCAGCAGCTTATGGATAGCGGGAGGGGCAGATACGCAGTATTTT
cdr3_aa: CASSLWIAGGADTQYF